The 17 T cell receptor beta chains listed next were all sequenced from one sample in a study of CD8 T cells in ankylosing spondylitis. Study conclusions and caveats: Several highly homologous variants made up a TCR beta motif, and this motif appeared characteristic of ankylosing spondylitis blood.

From the 5' RACE reads, TCRdb called clonotypes with MiXCR, one entry per CDR3 protein. This sample has a few hundred thousand distinct CDR3 sequences, with about 20% found just once. These receptors have no known antigen. The specimen sequenced was blood, either unsorted or a sorted T cell fraction (not recorded which). Source of these receptors: a male donor with ankylosing spondylitis.

This clonotype has ten or more counts. The V call is TRBV2, the J call TRBJ2-5, with 7 bases matching TRBD2. Germline CDR1 reads SNHLY; CDR2 reads FYNNEI. The CDR3 covers 15 residues. With 7 bases clipped from V and 0 bases from J, the junction kept 8 bases outside the gene matches. CDR3 sequence reads: CASTGGSAYQETQYF. The CDR3 DNA sequence: TGTGCCAGCACGGGCGGGAGTGCTTACCAAGAGACCCAGTACTTC.

The rearrangement uses TRBV10-1 and TRBJ2-1; 8 positions agree with TRBD1. Germline CDR1 is WNHNN and CDR2 is SYGVQD (reference sequence). CDR3 length equals 14 residues. J was trimmed by 4 bases and V by 3 bases; bases with no gene match: 2. The CDR3 DNA is TGCGCCAGCAGTGAAGGGACAGGATACAATGAGCAGTTCTTC. Protein product: CASSEGTGYNEQFF.

V usage is TRBV10-3 and J usage is TRBJ2-1; TRBD2 agrees at 10 bases. The CDR3 has 14 residues. V lost 8 bases and J lost 8; bases outside the gene matches: 9. Germline V lookup: CDR1 ENHRY, CDR2 SYGVKD. CDR3 region: CAIWASGSVDEQFF. Written as DNA, the CDR3 is TGTGCCATCTGGGCTAGCGGGAGTGTAGATGAGCAGTTCTTC.

This clonotype was seen a few times. The chain uses TRBV24-1 and TRBJ2-1, with D perhaps given as TRBD1 or TRBD2 (5 bases each). Germline V lookup: CDR1 KGHDR, CDR2 SFDVKD. This CDR3 is 14 amino acids long. Deletions cut 1 base from V and 8 bases from J, with 11 bases between. The CDR3 here is CATSDFEGRDEQFF. The DNA of the CDR3 is TGTGCCACCAGTGATTTTGAGGGGCGGGATGAGCAGTTCTTC.

V usage is TRBV5-1 and J usage is TRBJ2-3; possibly TRBD2 for D (5 bases). Germline V gene data show CDR1 as SGHRS and CDR2 as YFSETQ. The V end was cut by 3 bases, the J end by 6 bases, with 11 bases between. The CDR3 extends over 13 amino acids. CDR3 residues: CASSSTTLDTQYF. The CDR3 DNA is TGCGCCAGCAGCTCGACTACTCTGGATACGCAGTATTTT.

The table lists this clonotype with a few counts. The chain couples TRBV7-9 to TRBJ2-7; no firm D call. Germline V gene sequence: CDR1 SEHNR, CDR2 FQNEAQ (reference sequence). V was cut by 1 base and J by 3 bases, with 10 bases left in between. The CDR3 extends over 14 amino acids. CDR3: CASSLDPNLYEQYF. The CDR3 coding sequence is TGTGCCAGCAGCTTAGACCCGAACCTCTACGAGCAGTACTTC.

The table lists this clonotype with many counts. V usage is TRBV29-1 and J usage is TRBJ2-3; 9 positions agree with TRBD2. V shed 4 bases and J 1 base; nucleotides not matched to a gene: 3. CDR3 length: 14 residues. Germline V gene data show CDR1 as SQVTM and CDR2 as ANQGSEA. The CDR3 here is CSVGLAGRTDTQYF. The CDR3 DNA reads as TGCAGCGTTGGCCTAGCGGGACGCACAGATACGCAGTATTTT.

This clonotype has just a few counts. The gene calls are TRBV29-1 and TRBJ2-1, with 10 bases aligning to TRBD1. The length of the CDR3 is 14 residues. Germline V CDR1 and CDR2: SQVTM, ANQGSEA. Trimming cost V 6 bases and J 9 bases; bases outside gene matches: 11. CDR3 sequence reads: CSVETGGLGSEQFF. In nucleotides, the CDR3 is TGCAGCGTAGAGACAGGGGGCCTAGGGAGTGAGCAGTTCTTC.

In its sample, this clonotype was seen a few times. The V gene is TRBV5-1, the J gene TRBJ2-7, with TRBD2 identical over 14 bases. Germline V CDR1 and CDR2: SGHRS, YFSETQ. V was clipped by 4 bases and J by 2 bases; unmatched bases: 5. The CDR3 covers 16 residues. CDR3 protein: CASSRTSGRLTYEQYF. The CDR3 region has the DNA TGCGCCAGCAGCCGGACTAGCGGGAGGCTGACCTACGAGCAGTACTTC.

This clonotype has only a few counts. The chain has TRBV7-8 and TRBJ1-1, with 10 nucleotides matching TRBD1. Losses at the gene ends were 5 bases for V and 11 bases for J; bases not matched to a gene: 8. The V gene's germline CDR1 is SGHVS and CDR2 FQNEAQ. The CDR3 contains 13 residues. CDR3 in amino acids: CASSTGTGAEAFF. DNA for the CDR3: TGTGCCAGCAGCACCGGGACAGGGGCGGAGGCTTTCTTT.

This clonotype occurred a few times. This sequence joins TRBV5-1 and TRBJ2-5, with D unresolved. Trimming cost V 5 bases and J 2 bases, with 10 bases left between them. The CDR3 totals 13 residues. CDR1 is SGHRS and CDR2 is YFSETQ in the germline V gene. The chain's CDR3 is CASSKSRQETQYF. CDR3 sequence (DNA): TGCGCCAGCAGTAAGAGCAGGCAAGAGACCCAGTACTTC.

This clonotype was seen a handful of times. The chain uses TRBV19 and TRBJ2-1, with TRBD2 matching over 11 bases. V lost 2 bases and J lost 3; bases outside the gene matches: 9. Germline V gene sequence: CDR1 LNHDA, CDR2 SQIVND (reference sequence). This CDR3 has 18 residues. This chain's CDR3 is CASSINALAGGNYNEQFF. CDR3 coding DNA: TGTGCCAGTAGTATAAACGCCCTAGCGGGAGGAAACTACAATGAGCAGTTCTTC.

V is TRBV29-1 and J is TRBJ2-1; the match to TRBD2 covers 7 bases. Per germline, CDR1 SQVTM and CDR2 ANQGSEA. Trimming removed 7 bases from V and 2 bases from J; junction bases left unmatched: 11. The CDR3 extends over 15 amino acids. CDR3 region: CSALGGRGTYNEQFF. In DNA form, the CDR3 reads TGCAGCGCCTTGGGGGGGAGGGGAACCTACAATGAGCAGTTCTTC.

The V call is TRBV7-2, the J call TRBJ2-7; D is uncertain. This CDR3 spans 16 amino acids. Germline V gives CDR1 SGHTA, CDR2 FQGNSA. Trimming took off 0 bases at V and 3 bases at J, with 15 bases between the two ends. CDR3 in DNA: TGTGCCAGCAGCTTAGCATCCGGAGAAGGGAACTACGAGCAGTACTTC. Protein sequence: CASSLASGEGNYEQYF.

This sequence joins TRBV7-8 and TRBJ1-5; D call uncertain. Germline V gene data show CDR1 as SGHVS and CDR2 as FQNEAQ. V dropped 6 bases and J dropped 1 base, with 13 bases sitting between them. The CDR3 totals 15 residues. The DNA for the CDR3 is TGTGCCAGCAGTTCATACAGAATGAGCAATCAGCCCCAGCATTTT. Its protein product is CASSSYRMSNQPQHF.

V gene TRBV24-1 combines with J gene TRBJ1-5, with 8 bases lining up with TRBD1. The CDR3 has 13 amino acids. Germline trimming cut 5 bases from V and 5 bases from J; bases unmatched to any gene: 1. Germline lookup yields CDR1 KGHDR and CDR2 SFDVKD. CDR3 sequence reads: CATSGQGHQPQHF. Here the CDR3 DNA reads TGTGCCACCAGTGGACAGGGGCATCAGCCCCAGCATTTT.

This clonotype was seen a handful of times. The CDR3 coding sequence is TGTGCCAGCAGCGCGGGGGGGAGGGCCATATCCGGGGAGCTGTTTTTT. This codes for CASSAGGRAISGELFF. The J gene is TRBJ2-2, the V gene TRBV9, with 8 positions matching TRBD2. The CDR3 runs to 16 residues. CDR1 is SGDLS, CDR2 YYNGEE, per germline. The V and J ends lost 3 bases and 6 bases, in that order; junction bases with no gene match: 10.